This is a list of T cell receptor beta chains from one sample in a study of blood T cell repertoires in COVID-19. Measured with immunoSEQ multiplex PCR; TCRdb has only the in-frame clones, and not every one. The profile shows roughly 240,000 clones, less than 85% of them singletons. Sequenced: peripheral blood. These receptors came from a man in his sixties who had recovered from COVID-19. The CDR3 runs from the conserved cysteine through the conserved F or W. Fields, in order: V gene, D gene, J gene, clone size, CDR3 protein, CDR3 DNA. A D gene is named only where the DNA matches it firmly. Expanded clones get a size class; other rows say once, few or many, or leave the size out.

v_call: TRBV11-1
d_call: .
j_call: TRBJ1-1
clone_size: .
cdr3_aa: CASSLSPNTEAFF
cdr3_nt: TGTGCCAGCAGCTTAAGCCCGAACACTGAAGCTTTCTTT

v_call: TRBV2
d_call: TRBD2
j_call: TRBJ2-2
clone_size: .
cdr3_aa: CAKGRGGSTGELFF
cdr3_nt: TGTGCCAAAGGACGGGGGGGGTCCACCGGGGAGCTGTTTTTT

v_call: TRBV4-1
d_call: TRBD2
j_call: TRBJ2-3
clone_size: once
cdr3_aa: CASSQSSAGGITDTQYF
cdr3_nt: TGCGCCAGCAGTCAGTCCTCAGCGGGGGGGATTACAGATACGCAGTATTTT

v_call: TRBV7-9
d_call: .
j_call: TRBJ2-7
clone_size: .
cdr3_aa: CASSPRGSGIYEQYF
cdr3_nt: TGTGCCAGCAGCCCTAGGGGTTCAGGGATCTACGAGCAGTACTTC

v_call: TRBV2
d_call: .
j_call: TRBJ1-3
clone_size: .
cdr3_aa: CASSAGSSGNTIYF
cdr3_nt: TGTGCCAGCAGTGCGGGGTCCTCTGGAAACACCATATATTTT

v_call: TRBV14
d_call: TRBD1
j_call: TRBJ2-1
clone_size: once
cdr3_aa: CASSRLGQGDNEQFF
cdr3_nt: TGTGCCAGCAGCCGATTGGGACAGGGGGACAATGAGCAGTTCTTC

v_call: TRBV7-9
d_call: .
j_call: TRBJ1-2
clone_size: .
cdr3_aa: CASSRIGTRNAYTF
cdr3_nt: TGTGCCAGCAGCCGCATCGGGACAAGAAATGCCTACACCTTC

v_call: TRBV7-2
d_call: TRBD2
j_call: TRBJ2-1
clone_size: .
cdr3_aa: CASSLSGTSGTSSYNEQFF
cdr3_nt: TGTGCCAGCAGCTTATCTGGGACTAGCGGGACAAGCTCCTACAATGAGCAGTTCTTC

v_call: TRBV4-1
d_call: TRBD2
j_call: TRBJ2-3
clone_size: once
cdr3_aa: CASSQDLILAGVTDTQYF
cdr3_nt: TGCGCCAGCAGCCAAGATCTTATCCTAGCGGGAGTCACAGATACGCAGTATTTT

v_call: TRBV4-1
d_call: TRBD2
j_call: TRBJ2-2
clone_size: .
cdr3_aa: CASSQDPAGGFGELFF
cdr3_nt: TGCGCCAGCAGCCAAGATCCAGCGGGGGGTTTCGGGGAGCTGTTTTTT

v_call: TRBV6-5
d_call: .
j_call: TRBJ2-1
clone_size: once
cdr3_aa: CASPREPNEQFF
cdr3_nt: TGTGCCAGCCCCAGGGAACCGAATGAGCAGTTCTTC

v_call: TRBV10-2
d_call: TRBD1
j_call: TRBJ2-7
clone_size: .
cdr3_aa: CASRYQLGQGNEQYF
cdr3_nt: TGCGCCAGCAGATACCAGTTAGGACAGGGAAACGAGCAGTACTTC

v_call: TRBV18
d_call: TRBD1
j_call: TRBJ2-2
clone_size: .
cdr3_aa: CASSLIPGTADTGELFF
cdr3_nt: TGTGCCAGCTCTCTAATCCCCGGGACAGCCGACACCGGGGAGCTGTTTTTT

v_call: TRBV3-1/TRBV3-2
d_call: .
j_call: TRBJ1-2
clone_size: .
cdr3_aa: CASSQDRSGDGYTF
cdr3_nt: TGTGCCAGCAGCCAAGACAGGAGCGGGGATGGCTACACCTTC

v_call: TRBV20-1
d_call: TRBD2
j_call: TRBJ2-3
clone_size: .
cdr3_aa: CSASISSGSTDTQYF
cdr3_nt: TGCAGTGCTAGTATCTCTAGCGGAAGCACAGATACGCAGTATTTT

v_call: TRBV28
d_call: TRBD1
j_call: TRBJ2-5
clone_size: .
cdr3_aa: CASHQGAPTQETQYF
cdr3_nt: TGTGCCAGCCATCAGGGGGCCCCCACCCAAGAGACCCAGTACTTC

v_call: TRBV12-5
d_call: TRBD1
j_call: TRBJ1-2
clone_size: .
cdr3_aa: CASGRGQDGYTF
cdr3_nt: TGTGCTAGTGGTAGGGGACAGGATGGCTACACCTTC

v_call: TRBV24-1
d_call: .
j_call: TRBJ2-7
clone_size: .
cdr3_aa: CATSDPAIPTGTHDEQYF
cdr3_nt: TGTGCCACCAGTGATCCCGCAATACCGACAGGAACGCACGACGAGCAGTACTTC

v_call: TRBV6-1
d_call: .
j_call: TRBJ2-5
clone_size: .
cdr3_aa: CASSERPWAGRYF
cdr3_nt: TGTGCCAGCAGTGAAAGGCCCTGGGCGGGGAGGTACTTC

v_call: TRBV5-1
d_call: TRBD1
j_call: TRBJ2-3
clone_size: .
cdr3_aa: CASSFQGDTDTQYF
cdr3_nt: TGCGCCAGCAGCTTTCAGGGGGACACAGATACGCAGTATTTT

v_call: TRBV12-3/TRBV12-4
d_call: .
j_call: TRBJ2-3
clone_size: .
cdr3_aa: CASGNGGTDTQYF
cdr3_nt: TGTGCCAGCGGAAACGGGGGCACAGATACGCAGTATTTT

v_call: TRBV1
d_call: .
j_call: TRBJ2-7
clone_size: .
cdr3_aa: CTSSQAGVDDEQYF
cdr3_nt: TGCACCAGCAGCCAAGCGGGAGTGGATGACGAGCAGTACTTC

v_call: TRBV19
d_call: .
j_call: TRBJ2-2
clone_size: .
cdr3_aa: CASSMRVPGTLGSTGELFF
cdr3_nt: TGTGCCAGTAGTATGAGGGTTCCAGGTACTTTGGGTTCCACCGGGGAGCTGTTTTTT

v_call: TRBV9
d_call: TRBD1
j_call: TRBJ2-1
clone_size: .
cdr3_aa: CASSVQGQAYYNEQFF
cdr3_nt: TGTGCCAGCAGCGTCCAGGGACAGGCATACTACAATGAGCAGTTCTTC

v_call: TRBV4-2
d_call: TRBD2
j_call: TRBJ2-3
clone_size: .
cdr3_aa: CASSQDAPSGGRTDTQYF
cdr3_nt: TGTGCCAGCAGCCAAGATGCCCCTAGCGGGGGCCGCACAGATACGCAGTATTTT

v_call: TRBV29-1
d_call: .
j_call: TRBJ2-7
clone_size: .
cdr3_aa: CSVEVGGLTGEQYF
cdr3_nt: TGCAGCGTTGAAGTAGGAGGCCTTACGGGCGAGCAGTACTTC

v_call: TRBV19
d_call: .
j_call: TRBJ1-2
clone_size: few
cdr3_aa: CASSMRRDLYGYTF
cdr3_nt: TGTGCCAGTAGTATGAGGCGGGACCTCTATGGCTACACCTTC

v_call: TRBV6-5
d_call: TRBD1
j_call: TRBJ1-1
clone_size: .
cdr3_aa: CASSRTGGGNTEAFF
cdr3_nt: TGTGCCAGCAGCCGGACAGGGGGGGGGAACACTGAAGCTTTCTTT

v_call: TRBV28
d_call: .
j_call: TRBJ1-5
clone_size: .
cdr3_aa: CASSFQNNQPQHF
cdr3_nt: TGTGCCAGCAGTTTCCAGAACAATCAGCCCCAGCATTTT

v_call: TRBV19
d_call: TRBD1
j_call: TRBJ1-5
clone_size: once
cdr3_aa: CASSGTGVNQPQHF
cdr3_nt: TGTGCCAGTAGTGGGACAGGGGTGAATCAGCCCCAGCATTTT

v_call: TRBV3-1/TRBV3-2
d_call: TRBD1
j_call: TRBJ1-1
clone_size: .
cdr3_aa: CASSRRQGIEAFF
cdr3_nt: TGTGCCAGCAGCCGAAGACAGGGTATTGAAGCTTTCTTT

v_call: TRBV3-1/TRBV3-2
d_call: .
j_call: TRBJ1-2
clone_size: .
cdr3_aa: CASSQDGGVGYTF
cdr3_nt: TGTGCCAGCAGCCAAGATGGGGGGGTTGGCTACACCTTC

v_call: TRBV15
d_call: .
j_call: TRBJ2-7
clone_size: .
cdr3_aa: CATSRPAPGGHSYEQYF
cdr3_nt: TGTGCCACCAGCAGACCCGCCCCCGGCGGTCATTCCTACGAGCAGTACTTC

v_call: TRBV6-2/TRBV6-3
d_call: TRBD2
j_call: TRBJ2-1
clone_size: once
cdr3_aa: CASSYWASGSGEQFF
cdr3_nt: TGTGCCAGCAGTTACTGGGCTAGCGGGAGCGGTGAGCAGTTCTTC

v_call: TRBV5-1
d_call: TRBD2
j_call: TRBJ2-5
clone_size: .
cdr3_aa: CASSLDAIGRAQYF
cdr3_nt: TGCGCCAGCAGCTTGGATGCAATCGGGAGGGCCCAGTACTTC

v_call: TRBV5-1
d_call: TRBD2
j_call: TRBJ2-3
clone_size: once
cdr3_aa: CASSFERGDTDTQYF
cdr3_nt: TGCGCCAGCAGCTTCGAGCGGGGAGACACAGATACGCAGTATTTT

v_call: TRBV3-1/TRBV3-2
d_call: TRBD2
j_call: TRBJ2-5
clone_size: .
cdr3_aa: CASSQGPEAGGETQYF
cdr3_nt: TGTGCCAGCAGCCAAGGGCCCGAGGCGGGGGGGGAGACCCAGTACTTC

v_call: TRBV6-2/TRBV6-3
d_call: .
j_call: TRBJ2-2
clone_size: .
cdr3_aa: CASSYIQGTTGELFF
cdr3_nt: TGTGCCAGCAGTTATATACAGGGAACCACCGGGGAGCTGTTTTTT

v_call: TRBV5-1
d_call: .
j_call: TRBJ1-2
clone_size: .
cdr3_aa: CASSLRSGEAHGYTF
cdr3_nt: TGCGCCAGCAGCTTGCGTTCAGGGGAAGCTCATGGCTACACCTTC

v_call: TRBV28
d_call: TRBD2
j_call: TRBJ2-1
clone_size: .
cdr3_aa: CASSLGLAGYEQFF
cdr3_nt: TGTGCCAGCAGCCTAGGACTAGCGGGGTATGAGCAGTTCTTC

v_call: TRBV5-6
d_call: .
j_call: TRBJ2-5
clone_size: .
cdr3_aa: CASSGARYGTQYF
cdr3_nt: TGTGCCAGCAGTGGGGCAAGGTACGGGACCCAGTACTTC

v_call: TRBV29-1
d_call: .
j_call: TRBJ1-2
clone_size: .
cdr3_aa: CSVGVPGYTF
cdr3_nt: TGCAGCGTAGGAGTACCCGGCTACACCTTC